One sample yielded the 30 T cell receptor beta chains listed below, sequenced in a study of blood T cell repertoires in COVID-19. The repertoire was sequenced with immunoSEQ multiplex PCR; TCRdb's copy has only in-frame clones and lacks some. Counted here are 40,000 to 50,000 clones, 86% occurring once; the ten biggest clones make up around 64%. Source material: peripheral blood. The receptors here all came from a man aged 70 or older with acute or convalescent COVID-19.

This sequence joins TRBV4-1 and TRBJ2-7, with TRBD1 identical over 7 bases. Germline CDR1 MGHRA, CDR2 YSYEKL. The J segment lost 3 bases and the V segment lost 0 bases, leaving 2 bases of the junction unmatched. The CDR3 sequence is 14 residues long. The CDR3 spells CASSQDWDSYEQYF. The CDR3 nucleotides read TGCGCCAGCAGCCAAGATTGGGACAGCTACGAGCAGTACTTC.

The chain is built from TRBV18 and TRBJ2-7; 8 bases align to TRBD1. The CDR3 is made up of 15 amino acids. Trimming at V came to 0 bases and at J to 4 bases, leaving 5 bases not matched to a gene. The germline CDR1 and CDR2 sequences are KGHSH and LQKENI. CDR3 loop: CASSPPTGQGYEQYF. In DNA, the CDR3 is TGTGCCAGCTCACCACCTACCGGACAGGGATACGAGCAGTACTTC.

This clone was observed a handful of times. The rearrangement links TRBV21-1 to TRBJ2-3; the D call of TRBD1 is as the table states it, not checked on the DNA. TRBV21-1 is classified as a pseudogene. The CDR3 covers 17 residues. The chain's CDR3 is CASSKALDRTSTDTQYF. The CDR3 nucleotides read TGTGCCAGCAGCAAAGCGCTGGACAGAACTAGCACAGATACGCAGTATTTT.

V is TRBV5-5 and J is TRBJ2-1; 14 nucleotides line up with TRBD2. J gave up 4 bases and V 6 bases, and 3 bases lay outside the gene matches. Germline V lookup: CDR1 SGHKS, CDR2 YYEKEE (reference sequence). CDR3 length equals 15 residues. The chain's CDR3 is CASNGLAGGYNEQFF. CDR3 in DNA: TGTGCCAGCAACGGACTAGCGGGGGGATACAATGAGCAGTTCTTC.

The rearrangement uses TRBV28 and TRBJ1-6, with D possibly being TRBD1 (5 bases). Per the germline V gene, CDR1 is MDHEN and CDR2 is SYDVKM. The V end was cut by 2 bases, the J end by 8 bases, with 16 bases between. This CDR3 is built from 16 residues. The CDR3 loop reads CASSLGQGGVDSPLHF. The CDR3 bases are TGTGCCAGCAGTTTAGGGCAGGGAGGAGTCGATTCACCCCTCCACTTT.

This clone was detected only a few times. This chain links TRBV28 with TRBJ1-5; D is possibly TRBD1 (5 bases). This CDR3 contains 14 residues. Germline V gene data show CDR1 as MDHEN and CDR2 as SYDVKM. Trimming removed 3 bases from V and 9 bases from J, with 15 bases in between. CDR3 sequence (DNA): TGTGCCAGCAGTTTTTCGGGGGACTCACGGCCCCAGCATTTT. Amino acid sequence: CASSFSGDSRPQHF.

This chain joins TRBV12-5 and TRBJ2-5; perhaps TRBD1 as D (7 bases). The V gene lost 6 bases and the J gene lost 4 bases, with 21 bases spanning the gap. The CDR3 length is 16 residues. Germline loops: CDR1 LGHNT, CDR2 FRNRAP. CDR3 DNA: TGTGCTAGTGGCACGAGAAACAGGGGACTTCGAGAGACCCAGTACTTC. Its translation is CASGTRNRGLRETQYF.

The V gene is TRBV7-5, the J gene TRBJ2-1; TRBD2 is the table's D call, not checked against the DNA. TRBV7-5 has pseudogene status. The CDR3 contains 19 residues. Here the CDR3 DNA reads TGTGTCAGAAGCATGAGGCAAGCGGGAGGGAGGAAACCCTACAATGAGCAGTTCTTC. It translates to CVRSMRQAGGRKPYNEQFF.

The chain uses TRBV4-2 and TRBJ2-6; 7 bases align to TRBD1. Trimming removed 5 bases from V and 0 bases from J; junction bases left unmatched: 7. The CDR3 consists of 17 residues. Germline V gene data show CDR1 as LGHNA and CDR2 as YNFKEQ. This CDR3 is CASSGTGASSGANVLTF. The CDR3 region has the DNA TGTGCCAGCAGCGGCACAGGGGCGAGCTCTGGGGCCAACGTCCTGACTTTC.

This sequence joins TRBV6-2 or TRBV6-3 and TRBJ1-5; 8 bases line up with TRBD1. Trimming at V came to 5 bases and at J to 3 bases, leaving 15 bases not matched to a gene. Per the germline V gene, CDR1 is MNHEY and CDR2 is SVGEGT. The length of the CDR3 is 18 residues. CDR3 DNA sequence: TGTGCCAGCAGTCTCCAAAAGTCGGGACAGGTCTCCAATCAGCCCCAGCATTTT. Translating gives CASSLQKSGQVSNQPQHF.

This clone came up a few times. The rearrangement uses TRBV11-2 and TRBJ2-6, with a possible D match to TRBD1 (6 bases). The CDR3 is made up of 14 amino acids. Germline-derived CDR1 and CDR2 are SGHAT and FQNNGV. V was shortened by 4 bases and J by 5 bases, with 9 bases between the two germline ends. CDR3 nucleotide sequence: TGTGCCAGCAGCTCAGGGGTGCGGGCCAACGTCCTGACTTTC. Translating it yields CASSSGVRANVLTF.

This chain connects TRBV12-3 or TRBV12-4 to TRBJ2-7; D is possibly TRBD2 (5 bases). The CDR3 runs to 13 residues. Trimming pared 2 bases from V and 0 bases from J, leaving 5 bases between. CDR3 region: CASSLRGSYEQYF. CDR3 bases: TGTGCCAGCAGTTTACGGGGCTCCTACGAGCAGTACTTC.

This chain joins TRBV5-4 and TRBJ2-7; 10 bases are shared with TRBD1. The V gene's germline CDR1 is SGHNT and CDR2 YYREEE (reference sequence). V lost 4 bases and J lost 3; bases outside the gene matches: 4. The CDR3 is 14 amino acids. The CDR3 sequence is CASSVRDRGYEQYF. The DNA for the CDR3 is TGTGCCAGCAGCGTCCGGGACAGGGGCTACGAGCAGTACTTC.

The chain joins TRBV27 to TRBJ1-2; D is uncertain. V was pared by 6 bases and J by 6 bases, with 14 bases between. Germline CDR1 MNHEY, CDR2 SMNVEV (reference sequence). The CDR3 runs to 13 residues. In DNA, the CDR3 is TGTGCCAGCAGCCACTCCGGGAGGGATGGCTACACCTTC. Residues: CASSHSGRDGYTF.

The genes are TRBV5-1 and TRBJ2-2; perhaps TRBD1 as D (6 bases). The ends were cut back, 0 bases at V and 4 bases at J, with 16 bases in the middle. The CDR3 runs 17 residues. Germline lookup yields CDR1 SGHRS and CDR2 YFSETQ. The CDR3 DNA sequence: TGCGCCAGCAGCTTGGAGTCGGCAGGGGTTAGCACCGGGGAGCTGTTTTTT. The encoded protein is CASSLESAGVSTGELFF.

The chain joins TRBV25-1 to TRBJ1-3; D gene ambiguous. V was clipped by 1 base and J by 8 bases, with 9 bases between them. The CDR3 has 13 amino acids. CDR1 is MGHDK and CDR2 is SYGVNS in the germline V gene. The CDR3 DNA sequence: TGTGCCAGCAGTGAATTGACCGGGGACACCATATATTTT. As protein: CASSELTGDTIYF.

J is TRBJ2-7 and V is TRBV6-5; 9 bases are shared with TRBD1. V lost 7 bases, J lost 5 bases, and 6 bases stayed unmatched. Germline lookup yields CDR1 MNHEY and CDR2 SVGAGI. The CDR3 runs 13 residues. Here the CDR3 DNA reads TGTGCCAGCAAAATACAGGGGGCCAACGAGCAGTACTTC. Its translation: CASKIQGANEQYF.

The CDR3 sequence: CASSQDREAGNTIYF. DNA of the CDR3: TGTGCCAGCTCACAAGACAGGGAGGCCGGAAACACCATATATTTT. The chain uses TRBV18 and TRBJ1-3, with 7 nucleotides matching TRBD1. The CDR3 is made up of 15 amino acids. Per the germline V gene, CDR1 is KGHSH and CDR2 is LQKENI. V was clipped by 4 bases and J by 4 bases; unmatched bases: 7.

The DNA for the CDR3 is TGTGCCAGCAGTCGGGACAGGGATGAAAAACTGTTTTTT. Translated: CASSRDRDEKLFF. The chain has TRBV6-4 and TRBJ1-4; the match to TRBD1 covers 9 bases. CDR3 length: 13 amino acids. V shed 5 bases and J 6 bases; nucleotides not matched to a gene: 1. CDR1 MRHNA and CDR2 SNTAGT come from the germline V gene.

This clone has a handful of counts. The V call is TRBV9, the J call TRBJ2-3; the D is unclear. CDR1 and CDR2 (germline): SGDLS, YYNGEE. Trimming pared 0 bases from V and 4 bases from J, leaving 6 bases between. This CDR3 region has 13 residues. This CDR3 is CASSVDHSDTQYF. The CDR3 DNA is TGTGCCAGCAGCGTAGATCACTCAGATACGCAGTATTTT.

V is TRBV6-2 or TRBV6-3 and J is TRBJ2-1, with D maybe TRBD2 (7 bases). Germline V gene sequence: CDR1 MNHEY, CDR2 SVGEGT. With 5 bases removed from V and 4 bases from J, the gap between germline ends came to 15 bases. The CDR3 spans 15 residues. CDR3 sequence: CASSSGTTGYNEQFF. CDR3 nucleotide sequence: TGTGCCAGCAGTAGCGGGACAACAGGATACAATGAGCAGTTCTTC.

This chain joins TRBV3-1 (or the pseudogene TRBV3-2) and TRBJ2-1; TRBD2 agrees at 8 bases. CDR1 is LGHDT, CDR2 YNNKEL, per germline (reference sequence). The CDR3 has 20 residues. The V and J ends lost 0 bases and 8 bases, in that order; junction bases with no gene match: 21. CDR3 sequence reads: CASSQEGAGLGAGVKDEQFF. The DNA for the CDR3 is TGTGCCAGCAGCCAAGAAGGGGCAGGGTTGGGAGCGGGAGTTAAGGATGAGCAGTTCTTC.

The J gene is TRBJ2-7, the V gene TRBV5-1; a possible D gene is TRBD2 (6 bases). The CDR3 contains 15 residues. CDR1 and CDR2 from the germline V gene are SGHRS and YFSETQ. The ends were cut back, 3 bases at V and 5 bases at J, with 18 bases in the middle. The CDR3 sequence is CASSSSNGGLDEQYF. The DNA of the CDR3 is TGCGCCAGCAGCTCCTCAAATGGGGGACTGGACGAGCAGTACTTC.

V gene TRBV27 combines with J gene TRBJ1-5, with 8 bases identical to TRBD1. CDR1 MNHEY and CDR2 SMNVEV come from the germline V gene (reference sequence). The CDR3 extends over 16 amino acids. The J segment lost 4 bases and the V segment lost 4 bases, leaving 9 bases of the junction unmatched. CDR3 loop: CASSSALTGENQPQHF. The DNA of the CDR3 is TGTGCCAGCAGTTCCGCCCTGACAGGGGAGAATCAGCCCCAGCATTTT.

The V gene is TRBV19, the J gene TRBJ1-5, with D possibly matching TRBD1 (5 bases). The germline CDR1 and CDR2 sequences are LNHDA and SQIVND (reference sequence). The CDR3 totals 13 residues. V dropped 5 bases and J dropped 5 bases, with 10 bases sitting between them. The CDR3 nucleotides are TGTGCCAGTAGTGGGCAGGGTGATCAGCCCCAGCATTTT. Its translation: CASSGQGDQPQHF.

This clone came up once. The chain employs TRBV5-4 and TRBJ1-1; unclear D gene. With 2 bases removed from V and 3 bases from J, the gap between germline ends came to 8 bases. The germline CDR1 and CDR2 sequences are SGHNT and YYREEE (reference sequence). This CDR3 region has 13 residues. CDR3 residues: CASSLMVDTEAFF. The CDR3 DNA is TGTGCCAGCAGCTTAATGGTAGACACTGAAGCTTTCTTT.

The J gene is TRBJ1-1, the V gene TRBV18; unclear D gene. This CDR3 is 13 amino acids long. Trimming took 7 bases from V and 1 from J, leaving 10 bases between them. From germline, CDR1 is KGHSH and CDR2 LQKENI. CDR3 loop: CASCGEKNTEAFF. The CDR3 bases are TGTGCCAGCTGCGGGGAGAAGAACACTGAAGCTTTCTTT.

This clone was counted once. The chain joins TRBV5-4 to TRBJ1-4; D might be TRBD1 (5 bases). Per the germline V gene, CDR1 is SGHNT and CDR2 is YYREEE (reference sequence). The CDR3 has 13 amino acids. Trimming left V 0 bases short and J 7 bases short, with 7 bases between. CDR3 in amino acids: CASSLGQSEKLFF. DNA of the CDR3: TGTGCCAGCAGCTTGGGACAGAGTGAAAAACTGTTTTTT.

The chain carries TRBV7-2 and TRBJ1-4; tentative D call: TRBD1 (5 bases). Germline V gene sequence: CDR1 SGHTA, CDR2 FQGNSA. The CDR3 length is 13 residues. The V gene lost 0 bases and the J gene lost 8 bases, with 7 bases spanning the gap. The CDR3 nucleotides are TGTGCCAGCAGCTTAGCGCGGGGCGAAAAACTGTTTTTT. Translating it yields CASSLARGEKLFF.

The rearrangement joins TRBV12-3 or TRBV12-4 to TRBJ2-5, with 9 bases matching TRBD1. With 6 bases clipped from V and 4 bases from J, the junction kept 3 bases outside the gene matches. The CDR3 runs 13 residues. CDR3 DNA: TGTGCCAGCAGGTCGACAGGGGGAGAGACCCAGTACTTC. It codes for CASRSTGGETQYF.